Listed below are T cell receptor beta chains from one sample, sequenced in a study of PD-1 blockade in classical Hodgkin lymphoma. Produced via immunoSEQ multiplex PCR; TCRdb's table is partial and in-frame only. The sample holds roughly 150,000 clones; around 84% are singletons and the top ten take over 7.5%. Sequences were derived from peripheral blood mononuclear cells (PBMCs), sampled before the second cycle of nivolumab. Every receptor here comes from a human donor with classical Hodgkin lymphoma. Each CDR3 is given without its conserved first and last residue.

TRBV2	TRBJ1-5	ASSVVELNQPQH
TRBV21-1	TRBJ2-4	ASSKVGPVVAKNIQY
TRBV29-1	TRBJ1-2	SVDPDRGDGYT
TRBV5-6	TRBJ1-2	ASSLARRRPNYGYT
TRBV4-2	TRBJ1-3	ASSQAGAGANGNTIY
TRBV7-2	TRBJ2-1	ASSLQPSGGSTGNEQF
TRBV20-1	TRBJ2-7	SAQDLYEQY
TRBV2	TRBJ2-3	ASTRDYRTATDTQY
TRBV6-6	TRBJ2-7	ASSYPNYEQY
TRBV18	TRBJ2-2	ATKQGMYTGELF
TRBV6-5	TRBJ2-1	ASSYGPGDNEQF
TRBV6-6	TRBJ2-7	ASSYLPGRAGYEQY
TRBV2	TRBJ2-6	ASSSNSGANVLT
TRBV19	TRBJ2-3	ASKGGATDTQY
TRBV20-1	TRBJ2-1	SGGGEF
TRBV5-6	TRBJ2-1	ASSSGYNEQF
TRBV5-4	TRBJ1-2	ASKEGQNYGYT
TRBV9	TRBJ2-2	ASSLGLAGVLEGTGELF
TRBV6-4	TRBJ2-2	ASSEFAYTGELF
TRBV6-5	TRBJ2-5	ASRWTGEGGETQY
TRBV6-6	TRBJ1-2	ASSYATPGTDGYT
TRBV7-2	TRBJ2-5	ASSFRMVEETQY
TRBV5-6	TRBJ2-7	ASSLMGDRARQQY
TRBV9	TRBJ1-2	ASSGRDRADYGYT
TRBV5-4	TRBJ2-7	ASSSRLAGGEQY
TRBV2	TRBJ1-4	ASRDRPATNEKLF
TRBV19	TRBJ1-3	ATLGQGLSGNTIY
TRBV7-6	TRBJ2-3	ASSPTRLSTDTQY
TRBV29-1	TRBJ2-7	SVSQLAGGPWEEQY
TRBV7-9	TRBJ1-1	ASSLEGANTEAF
TRBV18	TRBJ2-3	ASSGIGESTDTQY
TRBV7-3	TRBJ1-5	ASSRNSNIDGQPQH
TRBV10-3	TRBJ1-1	AISESAQNTEAF